This T cell receptor (beta chain) was documented in a study of shared clonotypes between healthy human individuals. The CDR3 consists of 13 residues. Germline V lookup: CDR1 GTSNPN, CDR2 SVGIG (reference sequence). After removal of 2 bases from V and 2 bases from J, the junction contained 1 base not matched to a gene. Assay: immunoSEQ multiplex PCR; the TCRdb copy retains only in-frame clones and omits some. The table lists around 690,000 clones, about nine tenths of them singletons. CD8 memory pooled CD45RO+ cells and CCR7-negative CD45RA+ TemRA cells. This clone showed up many times. This TCR derives from a man between 18 and 35 years old in good health. Some clones in this sample may be carry-over from other donors' samples. The chain links TRBV30 to TRBJ2-7; 9 bases match TRBD2. Sequenced material: memory CD8+ T cells from PBMCs. Subset denoted: CD45RO+ cells pooled with CCR7-negative TemRA cells. For the CDR3, the DNA is TGTGCCTGGAGTCTAGCGGGGCCCTACGAGCAGTACTTC. Its protein product is CAWSLAGPYEQYF.